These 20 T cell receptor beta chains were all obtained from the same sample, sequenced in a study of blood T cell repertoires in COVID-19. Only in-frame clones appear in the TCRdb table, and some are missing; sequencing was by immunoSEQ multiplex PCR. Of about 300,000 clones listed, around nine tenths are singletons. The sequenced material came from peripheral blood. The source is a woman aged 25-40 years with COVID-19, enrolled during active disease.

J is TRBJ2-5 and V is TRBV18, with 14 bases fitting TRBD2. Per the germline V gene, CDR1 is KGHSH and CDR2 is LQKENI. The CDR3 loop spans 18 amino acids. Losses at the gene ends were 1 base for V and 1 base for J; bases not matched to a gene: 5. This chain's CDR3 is CASSPLTSGGDSQETQYF. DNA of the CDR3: TGTGCCAGCTCACCACTGACTAGCGGGGGGGATTCCCAAGAGACCCAGTACTTC. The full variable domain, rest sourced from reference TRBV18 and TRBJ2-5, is NAGVMQNPRHLVRRRGQEARLRCSPMKGHSHVYWYRQLPEEGLKFMVYLQKENIIDESGMPKERFSAEFPKEGPSILRIQQVVRGDSAAYFCASSPLTSGGDSQETQYFGPGTRLLVL.

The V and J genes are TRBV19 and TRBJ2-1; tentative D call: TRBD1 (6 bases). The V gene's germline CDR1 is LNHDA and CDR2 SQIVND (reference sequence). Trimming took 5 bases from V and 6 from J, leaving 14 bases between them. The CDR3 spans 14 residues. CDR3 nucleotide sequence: TGTGCCAGTAGTTGGCAGGGGCGGGCCAATGAGCAGTTCTTC. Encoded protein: CASSWQGRANEQFF.

In DNA form, the CDR3 reads TGTGCCAGCAGCTTAGATGGGACTAGCGGTAACAATGAGCAGTTCTTC. It codes for CASSLDGTSGNNEQFF. The chain combines TRBV11-3 with TRBJ2-1; 11 bases align to TRBD2. The junction had 3 bases not matched to a gene; V was cut back by 0 bases and J by 5 bases. Germline V gene sequence: CDR1 SGHNT, CDR2 YENEEA. The CDR3 contains 16 residues.

As DNA, the CDR3 is TGCGCCAGCAGCCAAGAGGGTGCAGGGAACTCACCCCTCCACTTT. It yields the protein CASSQEGAGNSPLHF. The V gene is TRBV4-1, the J gene TRBJ1-6, with D possibly being TRBD1 (5 bases). Trimming pared 0 bases from V and 10 bases from J, leaving 13 bases between. Germline lookup yields CDR1 MGHRA and CDR2 YSYEKL. This CDR3 comprises 15 residues.

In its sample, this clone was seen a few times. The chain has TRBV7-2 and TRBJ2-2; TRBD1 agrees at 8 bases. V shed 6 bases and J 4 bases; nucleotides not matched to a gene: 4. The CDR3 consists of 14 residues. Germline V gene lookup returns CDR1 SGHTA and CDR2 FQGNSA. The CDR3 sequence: CASSFTGGTGELFF. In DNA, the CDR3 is TGTGCCAGCAGTTTTACAGGGGGCACCGGGGAGCTGTTTTTT.

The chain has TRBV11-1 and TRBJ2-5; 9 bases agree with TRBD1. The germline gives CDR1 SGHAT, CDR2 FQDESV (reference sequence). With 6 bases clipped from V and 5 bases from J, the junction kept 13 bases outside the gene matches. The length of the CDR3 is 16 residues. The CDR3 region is CASSYLPGQGSETQYF. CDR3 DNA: TGTGCCAGCAGTTATCTTCCGGGACAGGGAAGCGAGACCCAGTACTTC.

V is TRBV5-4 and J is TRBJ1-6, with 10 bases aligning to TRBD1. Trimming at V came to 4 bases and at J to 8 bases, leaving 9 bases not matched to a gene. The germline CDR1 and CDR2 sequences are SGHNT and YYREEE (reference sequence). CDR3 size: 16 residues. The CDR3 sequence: CASSPGQGQTYSPLHF. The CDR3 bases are TGTGCCAGCAGCCCGGGACAGGGGCAAACTTATTCACCCCTCCACTTT.

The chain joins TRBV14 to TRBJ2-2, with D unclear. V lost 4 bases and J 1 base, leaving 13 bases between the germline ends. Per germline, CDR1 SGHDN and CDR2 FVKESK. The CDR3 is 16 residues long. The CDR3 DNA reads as TGTGCCAGCAGCCCACGGGTACGAGGGAACACCGGGGAGCTGTTTTTT. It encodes CASSPRVRGNTGELFF.

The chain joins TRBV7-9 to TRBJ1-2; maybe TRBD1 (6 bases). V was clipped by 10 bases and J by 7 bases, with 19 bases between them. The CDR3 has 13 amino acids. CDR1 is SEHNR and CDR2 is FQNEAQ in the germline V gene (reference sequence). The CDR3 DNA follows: TGTGCCACCCAAAGGGGGACGGATCGTGGCTACACCTTC. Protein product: CATQRGTDRGYTF.

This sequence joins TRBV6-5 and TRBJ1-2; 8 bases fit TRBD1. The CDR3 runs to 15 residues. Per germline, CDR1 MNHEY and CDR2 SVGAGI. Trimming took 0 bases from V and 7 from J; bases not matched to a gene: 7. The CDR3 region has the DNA TGTGCCAGCAGTTACTCGGAGACAGGGGTGGGTGGCTACACCTTC. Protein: CASSYSETGVGGYTF.

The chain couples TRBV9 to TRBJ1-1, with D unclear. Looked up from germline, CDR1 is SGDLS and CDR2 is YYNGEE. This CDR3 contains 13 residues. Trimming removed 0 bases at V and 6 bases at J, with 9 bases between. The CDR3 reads CASSVGGSAEAFF. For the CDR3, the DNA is TGTGCCAGCAGCGTAGGAGGGAGCGCTGAAGCTTTCTTT.

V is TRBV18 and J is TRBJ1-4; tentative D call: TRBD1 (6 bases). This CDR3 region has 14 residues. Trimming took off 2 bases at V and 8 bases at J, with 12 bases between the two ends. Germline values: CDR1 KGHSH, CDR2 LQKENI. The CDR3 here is CASSPGGRREKLFF. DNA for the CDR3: TGTGCCAGCTCACCAGGGGGCCGAAGAGAAAAACTGTTTTTT.

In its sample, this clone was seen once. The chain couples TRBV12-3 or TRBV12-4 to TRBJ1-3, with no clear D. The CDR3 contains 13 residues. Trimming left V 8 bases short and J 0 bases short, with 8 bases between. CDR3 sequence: CASHSYSGNTIYF. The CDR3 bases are TGTGCCAGCCATTCCTACTCTGGAAACACCATATATTTT.

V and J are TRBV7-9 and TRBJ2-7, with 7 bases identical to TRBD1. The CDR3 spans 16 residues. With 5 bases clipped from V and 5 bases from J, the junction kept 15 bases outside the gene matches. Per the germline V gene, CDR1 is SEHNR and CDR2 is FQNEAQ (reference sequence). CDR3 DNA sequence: TGTGCCAGCAGCACTCTACGGCCTACAGGGGTGGACGAGCAGTACGTC. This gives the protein CASSTLRPTGVDEQYV.

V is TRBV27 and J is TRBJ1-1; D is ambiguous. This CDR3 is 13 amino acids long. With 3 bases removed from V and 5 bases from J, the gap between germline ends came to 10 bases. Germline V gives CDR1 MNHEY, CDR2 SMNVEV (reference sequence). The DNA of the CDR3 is TGTGCCAGCAGTTTCTCGGAGGATACTGAAGCTTTCTTT. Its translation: CASSFSEDTEAFF.

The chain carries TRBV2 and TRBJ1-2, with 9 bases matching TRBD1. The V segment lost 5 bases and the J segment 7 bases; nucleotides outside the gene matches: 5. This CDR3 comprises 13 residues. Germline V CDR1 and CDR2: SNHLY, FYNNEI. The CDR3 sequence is CASSTGGDFGYTF. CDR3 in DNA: TGTGCCAGCAGTACAGGGGGCGATTTTGGCTACACCTTC.

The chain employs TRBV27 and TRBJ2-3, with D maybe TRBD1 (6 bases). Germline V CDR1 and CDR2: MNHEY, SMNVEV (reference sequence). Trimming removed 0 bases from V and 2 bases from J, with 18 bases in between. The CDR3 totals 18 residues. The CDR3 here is CASSLSNPGTLITDTQYF. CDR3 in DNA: TGTGCCAGCAGTTTATCGAATCCGGGGACACTAATCACAGATACGCAGTATTTT.

In DNA form, the CDR3 reads TGTGCCAGCAGCCGGGACAGGGGGCGAGGAGAGACCCAGTACTTC. This gives the protein CASSRDRGRGETQYF. The V gene is TRBV7-8, the J gene TRBJ2-5; 12 bases fit TRBD1. V lost 5 bases, J lost 4 bases, and 5 bases stayed unmatched. CDR3 size: 15 residues. Germline CDR1 and CDR2: SGHVS and FQNEAQ.

CDR3 coding DNA: TGCGCCAGCAGCCGACAATACTACCAAGAGACCCAGTACTTC. This gives the protein CASSRQYYQETQYF. The rearrangement joins TRBV5-1 to TRBJ2-5; D is unclear. V was cut by 4 bases and J by 0 bases, with 10 bases left in between. Germline CDR1 SGHRS, CDR2 YFSETQ. This CDR3 is built from 14 residues.

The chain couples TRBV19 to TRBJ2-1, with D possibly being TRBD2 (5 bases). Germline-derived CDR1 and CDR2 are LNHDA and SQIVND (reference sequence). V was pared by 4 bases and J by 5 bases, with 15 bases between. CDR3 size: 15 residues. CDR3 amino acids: CASSTPDAGHNEQFF. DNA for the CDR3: TGTGCCAGTAGTACCCCGGACGCGGGTCACAATGAGCAGTTCTTC.